This T cell receptor beta chain was documented in a study of T cells in Graves' hyperthyroidism and ophthalmopathy. Across the whole study: At the time of initial diagnosis and before any treatment, peripheral blood was collected. General study points: Most thyroid clonotypes expanded above 0.001 were also detected in blood.

This clonotype was counted between two and nine times. The antigen remains undetermined. Germline CDR1 MNHNS, CDR2 SASEGT. The V end was cut by 10 bases, the J end by 8 bases, with 18 bases between. The CDR3 runs 14 residues. Template material for amplifying TCR beta CDR3 regions consisted of RNA transcripts. The HTBI primer set was used in a first-round RT-PCR of the TCR CDR3. Each CDR3 protein gets one entry after TCRdb re-called the multiplex PCR reads with MiXCR. The sample has about 210,000 distinct CDR3 sequences; 15% to 20% are singletons. Sequenced sample: blood. This TCR was sampled from a man in his fifties or sixties with Graves' hyperthyroidism. This rearrangement joins TRBV6-1 to TRBJ1-6; a weak D match, TRBD1 (6 bases). CDR3: CATRRGAFDSPLHF. CDR3 nucleotide sequence: TGTGCCACCCGGAGGGGGGCTTTTGATTCACCCCTCCACTTT.